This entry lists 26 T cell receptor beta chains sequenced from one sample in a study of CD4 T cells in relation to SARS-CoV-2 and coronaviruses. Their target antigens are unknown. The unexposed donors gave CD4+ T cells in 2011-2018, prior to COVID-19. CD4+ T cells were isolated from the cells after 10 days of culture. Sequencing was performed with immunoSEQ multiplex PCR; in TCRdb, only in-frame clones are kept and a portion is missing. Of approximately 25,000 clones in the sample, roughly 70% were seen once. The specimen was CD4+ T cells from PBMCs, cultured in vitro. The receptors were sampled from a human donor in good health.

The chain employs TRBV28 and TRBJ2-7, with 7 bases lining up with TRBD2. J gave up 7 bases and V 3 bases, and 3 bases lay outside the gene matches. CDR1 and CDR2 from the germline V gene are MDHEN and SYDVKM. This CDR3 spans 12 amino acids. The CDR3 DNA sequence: TGTGCCAGCAGTTTGAACGGGGGGGAGCAGTACTTC. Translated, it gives CASSLNGGEQYF.

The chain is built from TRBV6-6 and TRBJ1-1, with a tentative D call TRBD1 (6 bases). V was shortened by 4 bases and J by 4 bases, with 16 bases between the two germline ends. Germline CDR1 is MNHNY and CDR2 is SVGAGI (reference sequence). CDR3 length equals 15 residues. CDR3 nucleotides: TGTGCCAGCAGTTCGCCGGGGGGGCGGGTCACTGAAGCTTTCTTT. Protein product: CASSSPGGRVTEAFF.

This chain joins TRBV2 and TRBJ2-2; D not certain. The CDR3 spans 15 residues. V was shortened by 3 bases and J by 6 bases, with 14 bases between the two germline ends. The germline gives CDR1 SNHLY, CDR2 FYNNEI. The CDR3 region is CASSDSGPKAGELFF. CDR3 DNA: TGTGCCAGCAGTGATAGTGGCCCCAAGGCCGGGGAGCTGTTTTTT.

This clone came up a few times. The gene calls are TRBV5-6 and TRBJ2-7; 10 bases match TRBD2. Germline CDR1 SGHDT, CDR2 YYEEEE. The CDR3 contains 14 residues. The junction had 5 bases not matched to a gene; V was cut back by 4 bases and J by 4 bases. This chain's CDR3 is CASSPGLATYEQYF. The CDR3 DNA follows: TGTGCCAGCAGCCCGGGACTAGCGACATACGAGCAGTACTTC.

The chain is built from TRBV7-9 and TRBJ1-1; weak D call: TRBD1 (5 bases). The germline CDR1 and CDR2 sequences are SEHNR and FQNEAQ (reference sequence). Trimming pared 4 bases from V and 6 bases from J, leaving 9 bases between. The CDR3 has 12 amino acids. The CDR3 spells CASSSDSSEAFF. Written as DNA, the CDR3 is TGTGCCAGCAGCTCTGACAGCTCTGAAGCTTTCTTT. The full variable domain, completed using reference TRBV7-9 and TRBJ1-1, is DTGVSQNPRHKITKRGQNVTFRCDPISEHNRLYWYRQTLGQGPEFLTYFQNEAQLEKSRLLSDRFSAERPKGSFSTLEIQRTEQGDSAMYLCASSSDSSEAFFGQGTRLTVV.

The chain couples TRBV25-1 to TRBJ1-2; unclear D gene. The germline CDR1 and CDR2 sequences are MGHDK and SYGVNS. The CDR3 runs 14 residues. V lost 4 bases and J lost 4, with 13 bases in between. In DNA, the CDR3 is TGTGCCAGCAGTGTAGATGTTCACACCTATGGCTACACCTTC. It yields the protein CASSVDVHTYGYTF.

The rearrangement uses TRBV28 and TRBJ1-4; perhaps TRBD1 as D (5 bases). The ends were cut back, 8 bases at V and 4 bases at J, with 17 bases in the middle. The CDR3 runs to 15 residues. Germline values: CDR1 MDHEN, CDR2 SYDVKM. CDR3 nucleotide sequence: TGTGCCAGCCTCGGGGCAGCTAGTGATAATGAAAAACTGTTTTTT. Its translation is CASLGAASDNEKLFF.

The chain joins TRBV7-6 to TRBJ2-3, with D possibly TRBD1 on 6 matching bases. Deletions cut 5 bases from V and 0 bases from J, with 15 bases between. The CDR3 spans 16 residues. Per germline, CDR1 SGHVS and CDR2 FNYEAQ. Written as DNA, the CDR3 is TGTGCCAGCAGCCGGGGTACGACAGGTAGCACAGATACGCAGTATTTT. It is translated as CASSRGTTGSTDTQYF. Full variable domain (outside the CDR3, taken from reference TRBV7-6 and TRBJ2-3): GAGVSQSPRYKVTKRGQDVALRCDPISGHVSLYWYRQALGQGPEFLTYFNYEAQQDKSGLPNDRFSAERPEGSISTLTIQRTEQRDSAMYRCASSRGTTGSTDTQYFGPGTRLTVL.

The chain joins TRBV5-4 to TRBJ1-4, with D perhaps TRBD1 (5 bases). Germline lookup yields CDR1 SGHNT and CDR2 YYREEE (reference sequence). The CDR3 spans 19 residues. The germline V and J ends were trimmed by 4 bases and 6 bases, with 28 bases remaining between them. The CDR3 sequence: CASSQDSSGLQASYEKLFF. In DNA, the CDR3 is TGTGCCAGCAGCCAAGATTCATCGGGACTCCAGGCCTCCTATGAAAAACTGTTTTTT.

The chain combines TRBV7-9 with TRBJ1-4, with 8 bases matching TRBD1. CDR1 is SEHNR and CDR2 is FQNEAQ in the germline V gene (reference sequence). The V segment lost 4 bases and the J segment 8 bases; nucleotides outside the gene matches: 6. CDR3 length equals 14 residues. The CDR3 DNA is TGTGCCAGCAGCTCAGGACAGGGCGGGGAAAAACTGTTTTTT. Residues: CASSSGQGGEKLFF. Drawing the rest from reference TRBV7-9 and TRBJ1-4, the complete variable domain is DTGVSQNPRHKITKRGQNVTFRCDPISEHNRLYWYRQTLGQGPEFLTYFQNEAQLEKSRLLSDRFSAERPKGSFSTLEIQRTEQGDSAMYLCASSSGQGGEKLFFGSGTQLSVL.

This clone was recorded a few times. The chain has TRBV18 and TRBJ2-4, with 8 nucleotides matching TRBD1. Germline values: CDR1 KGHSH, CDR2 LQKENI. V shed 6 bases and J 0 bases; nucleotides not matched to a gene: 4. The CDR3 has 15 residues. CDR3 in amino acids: CASSQTGVAKNIQYF. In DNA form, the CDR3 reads TGTGCCAGCTCGCAGACAGGGGTAGCCAAAAACATTCAGTACTTC.

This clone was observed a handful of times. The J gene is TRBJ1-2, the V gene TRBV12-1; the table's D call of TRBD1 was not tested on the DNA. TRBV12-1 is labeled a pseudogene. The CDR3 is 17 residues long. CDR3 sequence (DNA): TGTGCCAGCAGCTTACCGGGACAGGGGACCAACATTCTCATCTACACCTTC. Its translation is CASSLPGQGTNILIYTF.

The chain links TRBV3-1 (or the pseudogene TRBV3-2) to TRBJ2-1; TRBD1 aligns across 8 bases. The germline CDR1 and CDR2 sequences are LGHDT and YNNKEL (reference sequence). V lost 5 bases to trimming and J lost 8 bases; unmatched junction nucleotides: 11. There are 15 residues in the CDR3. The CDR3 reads CASSSRTGKGDEQFF. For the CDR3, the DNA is TGTGCCAGCAGCTCACGGACAGGGAAAGGGGATGAGCAGTTCTTC.

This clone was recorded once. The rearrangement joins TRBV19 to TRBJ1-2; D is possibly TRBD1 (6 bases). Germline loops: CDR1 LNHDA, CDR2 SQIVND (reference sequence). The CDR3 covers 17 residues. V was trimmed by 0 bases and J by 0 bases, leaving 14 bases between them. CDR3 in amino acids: CASSIDRPGGSNYGYTF. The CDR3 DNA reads TGTGCCAGTAGTATAGATCGTCCGGGGGGCTCTAACTATGGCTACACCTTC.

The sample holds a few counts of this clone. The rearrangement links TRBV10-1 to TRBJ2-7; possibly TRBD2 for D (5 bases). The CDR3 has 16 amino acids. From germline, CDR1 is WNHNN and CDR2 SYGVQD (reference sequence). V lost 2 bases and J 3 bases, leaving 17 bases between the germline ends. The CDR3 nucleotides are TGCGCCAGCAGTGAGATTCGAGGGATGGACCTCTACGAGCAGTACTTC. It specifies CASSEIRGMDLYEQYF.

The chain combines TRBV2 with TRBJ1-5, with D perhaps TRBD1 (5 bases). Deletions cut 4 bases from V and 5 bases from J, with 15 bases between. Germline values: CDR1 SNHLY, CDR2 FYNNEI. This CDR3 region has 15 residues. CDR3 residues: CASSGADRFDQPQHF. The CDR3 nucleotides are TGTGCCAGCAGTGGAGCTGACAGATTCGATCAGCCCCAGCATTTT.

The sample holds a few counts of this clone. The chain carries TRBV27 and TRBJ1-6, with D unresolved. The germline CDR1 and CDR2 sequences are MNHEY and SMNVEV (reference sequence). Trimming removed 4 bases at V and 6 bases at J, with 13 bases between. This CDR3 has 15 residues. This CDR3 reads CASSYLPNSNSPLHF. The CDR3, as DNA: TGTGCCAGCAGTTACCTCCCTAACTCTAATTCACCCCTCCACTTT.

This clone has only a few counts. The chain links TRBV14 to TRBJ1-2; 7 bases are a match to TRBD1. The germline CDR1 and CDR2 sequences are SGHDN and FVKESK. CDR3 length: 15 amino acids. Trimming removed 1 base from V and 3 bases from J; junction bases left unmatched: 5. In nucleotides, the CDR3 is TGTGCCAGCAGCCAAGTGGGGACAGAAGACTATGGCTACACCTTC. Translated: CASSQVGTEDYGYTF.

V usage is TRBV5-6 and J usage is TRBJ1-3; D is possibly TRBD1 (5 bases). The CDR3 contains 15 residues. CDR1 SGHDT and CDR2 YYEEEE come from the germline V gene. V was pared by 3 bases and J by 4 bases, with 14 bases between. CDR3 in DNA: TGTGCCAGCAGCTCGTGGGGACTGAGAGGAAACACCATATATTTT. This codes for CASSSWGLRGNTIYF.

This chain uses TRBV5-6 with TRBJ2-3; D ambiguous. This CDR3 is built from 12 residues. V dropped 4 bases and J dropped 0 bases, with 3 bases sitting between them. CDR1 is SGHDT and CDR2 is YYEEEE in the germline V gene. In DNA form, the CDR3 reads TGTGCCAGCAGCCCTAGCACAGATACGCAGTATTTT. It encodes CASSPSTDTQYF.

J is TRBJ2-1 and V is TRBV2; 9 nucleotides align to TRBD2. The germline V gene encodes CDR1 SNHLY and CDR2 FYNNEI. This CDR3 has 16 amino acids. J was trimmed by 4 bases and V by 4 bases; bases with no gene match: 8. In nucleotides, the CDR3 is TGTGCCAGCAGTGGACGAAGACTAGCGGTGTACAATGAGCAGTTCTTC. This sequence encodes CASSGRRLAVYNEQFF.

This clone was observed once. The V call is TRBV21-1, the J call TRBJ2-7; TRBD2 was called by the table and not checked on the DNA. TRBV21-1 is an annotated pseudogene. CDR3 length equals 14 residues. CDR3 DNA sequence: TGTGCCAGCAGTCTTGAGGGAAGCCCCTACGAGCAGTACTTC. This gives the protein CASSLEGSPYEQYF.

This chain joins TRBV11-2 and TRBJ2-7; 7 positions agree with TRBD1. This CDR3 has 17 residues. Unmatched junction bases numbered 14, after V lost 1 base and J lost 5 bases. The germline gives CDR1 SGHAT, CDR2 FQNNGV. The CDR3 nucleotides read TGTGCCAGCAGCTTAGCTCCCCTGACAGGGCCCTTGAACGAGCAGTACTTC. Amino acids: CASSLAPLTGPLNEQYF.

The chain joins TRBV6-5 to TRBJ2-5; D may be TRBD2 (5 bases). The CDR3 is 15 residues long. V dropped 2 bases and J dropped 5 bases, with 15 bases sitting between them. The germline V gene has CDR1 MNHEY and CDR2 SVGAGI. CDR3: CASSYQGKRGETQYF. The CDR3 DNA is TGTGCCAGCAGTTACCAAGGGAAGAGAGGGGAGACCCAGTACTTC.

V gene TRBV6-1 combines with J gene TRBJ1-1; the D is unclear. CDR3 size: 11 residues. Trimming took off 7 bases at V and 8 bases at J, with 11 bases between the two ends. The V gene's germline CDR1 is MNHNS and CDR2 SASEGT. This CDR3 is CASTGLGEAFF. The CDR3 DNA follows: TGTGCCAGCACCGGACTGGGAGAAGCTTTCTTT.

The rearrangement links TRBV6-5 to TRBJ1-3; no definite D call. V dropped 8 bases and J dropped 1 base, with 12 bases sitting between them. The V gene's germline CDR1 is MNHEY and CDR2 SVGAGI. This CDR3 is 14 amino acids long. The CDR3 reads CASRPSRSGNTIYF. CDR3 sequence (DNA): TGTGCCAGCCGGCCCTCGAGATCTGGAAACACCATATATTTT.